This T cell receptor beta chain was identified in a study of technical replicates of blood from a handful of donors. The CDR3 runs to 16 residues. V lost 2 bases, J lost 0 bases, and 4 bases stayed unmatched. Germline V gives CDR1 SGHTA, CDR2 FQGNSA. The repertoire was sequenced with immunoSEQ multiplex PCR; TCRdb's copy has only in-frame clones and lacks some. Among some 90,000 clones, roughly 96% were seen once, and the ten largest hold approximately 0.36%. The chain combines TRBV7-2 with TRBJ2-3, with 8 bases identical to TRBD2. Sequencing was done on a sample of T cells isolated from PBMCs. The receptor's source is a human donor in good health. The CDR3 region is CASSLRLAGSTDTQYF. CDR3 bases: TGTGCCAGCAGCTTACGGTTAGCGGGGAGCACAGATACGCAGTATTTT.